The 9 T cell receptor beta chains given below trace back to one sample, sequenced in a study of blood T cell repertoires in COVID-19. Using immunoSEQ multiplex PCR, the repertoire was profiled, and TCRdb retains in-frame clones only, with some absent. The sample holds 150,000 to 200,000 clones, around 80% seen once. Sample: PBMCs or T cells enriched from blood (not recorded which). The receptor set was obtained from a woman in her forties or fifties who had recovered from COVID-19.

This chain joins TRBV5-1 and TRBJ2-3, with D perhaps TRBD2 (5 bases). Germline assignment: CDR1 SGHRS and CDR2 YFSETQ. CDR3 size: 15 residues. Trimming shortened V by 1 base and J by 3 bases, and 12 bases separated the two germline ends. CDR3 nucleotides: TGCGCCAGCAGCTTGATTCTGGGAGAGACAGATACGCAGTATTTT. It codes for CASSLILGETDTQYF. The whole variable domain, filled in from reference TRBV5-1 and TRBJ2-3, reads KAGVTQTPRYLIKTRGQQVTLSCSPISGHRSVSWYQQTPGQGLQFLFEYFSETQRNKGNFPGRFSGRQFSNSRSEMNVSTLELGDSALYLCASSLILGETDTQYFGPGTRLTVL.

This chain connects TRBV11-3 to TRBJ2-7; D is uncertain. With 5 bases removed from V and 0 bases from J, the gap between germline ends came to 2 bases. There are 11 residues in the CDR3. The germline V gene encodes CDR1 SGHNT and CDR2 YENEEA. This chain's CDR3 is CASSHSYEQYF. The CDR3 nucleotides read TGTGCCAGCAGCCACTCCTACGAGCAGTACTTC.

The chain employs TRBV11-3 and TRBJ1-3, with 11 bases identical to TRBD1. Trimming removed 5 bases from V and 7 bases from J; junction bases left unmatched: 4. Germline CDR1 is SGHNT and CDR2 is YENEEA. The CDR3 consists of 14 residues. Here the CDR3 reads CASSDGTGGNTIYF. CDR3 DNA sequence: TGTGCCAGCAGCGACGGGACAGGGGGGAACACCATATATTTT.

This chain connects TRBV7-6 to TRBJ1-2; D is unresolved. V was clipped by 5 bases and J by 0 bases, with 13 bases between them. Germline V lookup: CDR1 SGHVS, CDR2 FNYEAQ. The CDR3 is 15 amino acids. The CDR3 sequence: CASSPSTLPNYGYTF. CDR3 coding DNA: TGTGCCAGCAGCCCTTCTACGCTCCCTAACTATGGCTACACCTTC. Based on the CDR3 plus reference TRBV7-6 and TRBJ1-2, the full variable domain is GAGVSQSPRYKVTKRGQDVALRCDPISGHVSLYWYRQALGQGPEFLTYFNYEAQQDKSGLPNDRFSAERPEGSISTLTIQRTEQRDSAMYRCASSPSTLPNYGYTFGSGTRLTVV.

The V and J genes are TRBV6-5 and TRBJ2-1, with D perhaps TRBD1 (5 bases). V lost 6 bases and J 8 bases, leaving 14 bases between the germline ends. This CDR3 is built from 13 residues. Germline CDR1 reads MNHEY; CDR2 reads SVGAGI. The CDR3: CASSIDSEDEQFF. In DNA form, the CDR3 reads TGTGCCAGCAGCATTGACAGTGAGGATGAGCAGTTCTTC.

The chain has TRBV20-1 and TRBJ2-7; 8 nucleotides line up with TRBD1. The CDR3 spans 11 residues. Germline values: CDR1 DFQATT, CDR2 SNEGSKA (reference sequence). V dropped 7 bases and J dropped 7; count of bases not matched to a gene: 6. The CDR3 bases are TGCAGTGTACAGGGGGTAGTAGAGCAGTACTTC. Amino acids: CSVQGVVEQYF.

The V call is TRBV28, the J call TRBJ2-7; perhaps TRBD1 as D (5 bases). Trimming cost V 7 bases and J 0 bases, with 10 bases left between them. The CDR3 is 13 amino acids. Germline loops: CDR1 MDHEN, CDR2 SYDVKM. The CDR3 DNA follows: TGTGCCAGCATTGGGGCTCGCTCCTACGAGCAGTACTTC. This encodes CASIGARSYEQYF.

This chain links TRBV4-3 with TRBJ1-1, with no clear D. The germline CDR1 and CDR2 sequences are LGHNA and YSLEER. The CDR3 has 13 residues. The V end lost 0 bases, the J end lost 8 bases, and 10 bases lay between the germline ends. The CDR3 DNA reads TGCGCCAGCAGCCAAGATCGGAGGCGGGAAGCTTTCTTT. Translated: CASSQDRRREAFF.

The V gene is TRBV5-4, the J gene TRBJ1-4; D ambiguous. The CDR3 sequence is 15 residues long. V shed 2 bases and J shed 8 bases, with 16 bases lying between them. Germline CDR1 SGHNT, CDR2 YYREEE (reference sequence). The CDR3 reads CASSFGGTTGEKLFF. CDR3 sequence (DNA): TGTGCCAGCAGCTTTGGTGGAACGACTGGGGAAAAACTGTTTTTT. The full variable domain, rest sourced from reference TRBV5-4 and TRBJ1-4, is ETGVTQSPTHLIKTRGQQVTLRCSSQSGHNTVSWYQQALGQGPQFIFQYYREEENGRGNFPPRFSGLQFPNYSSELNVNALELDDSALYLCASSFGGTTGEKLFFGSGTQLSVL.